This is a list of T cell receptor beta chains from one sample in a study of cytomegalovirus exposure and HLA in healthy donors. Sequencing used immunoSEQ multiplex PCR; TCRdb keeps in-frame clones, though not all of them. The profile shows 150,000 to 200,000 clones, roughly a tenth of them singletons. The specimen was PBMCs. These receptors all come from a woman aged 25-40 years in good health and CMV-seropositive. The CDR3 runs from the conserved cysteine through the conserved F or W. D genes are given only for firm matches. Part of the rows lack a size; the others show once, few, many or a class for expanded clones.

size	V	J	D	CDR3	DNA
few	TRBV30	TRBJ1-1	-	CAWMYRWGRTEAFF	TGTGCCTGGATGTATCGGTGGGGGCGGACTGAAGCTTTCTTT
-	TRBV18	TRBJ1-5	TRBD1	CASSPGTGGGKPQHF	TGTGCCAGCTCACCCGGGACAGGGGGCGGAAAGCCCCAGCATTTT
-	TRBV19	TRBJ1-4	TRBD1	CASSMAGTVVGKLFF	TGTGCCAGTAGTATGGCAGGGACAGTGGTAGGAAAACTGTTTTTT
few	TRBV7-9	TRBJ2-3	TRBD2	CASSTPTSGGLADTQYF	TGTGCCAGCAGCACCCCGACTAGCGGGGGCCTCGCAGATACGCAGTATTTT
few	TRBV4-2	TRBJ2-2	TRBD1	CASSLGQVDTGELFF	TGTGCCAGCAGCCTTGGACAGGTGGACACCGGGGAGCTGTTTTTT
few	TRBV30	TRBJ2-1	TRBD1	CAWVGTGGNEQFF	TGTGCCTGGGTGGGGACAGGGGGCAATGAGCAGTTCTTC
few	TRBV10-1	TRBJ1-1	-	CASSELGIGLSHTEAFF	TGCGCCAGCAGTGAATTGGGGATCGGACTCTCACACACTGAAGCTTTCTTT
-	TRBV5-1	TRBJ2-7	TRBD1	CASSPTGGSYEQYF	TGCGCCAGCAGCCCGACAGGGGGCTCCTACGAGCAGTACTTC
-	TRBV7-9	TRBJ1-1	-	CASSLMGSEAFF	TGTGCCAGCAGCTTAATGGGCAGTGAAGCTTTCTTT
few	TRBV7-9	TRBJ2-5	TRBD1	CASSSIQGQETQYF	TGTGCCAGCAGCTCCATACAGGGGCAAGAGACCCAGTACTTC
few	TRBV27	TRBJ2-5	-	CASSLTTAIQETQYF	TGTGCCAGCAGTTTAACGACAGCAATCCAAGAGACCCAGTACTTC
few	TRBV5-1	TRBJ2-7	-	CASSRDFTSREQYF	TGCGCCAGCAGCCGGGACTTCACCTCCCGAGAGCAGTACTTC
few	TRBV5-1	TRBJ1-1	-	CASSLGGGDTEAFF	TGCGCCAGCAGCTTGGGAGGGGGGGACACTGAAGCTTTCTTT
-	TRBV7-8	TRBJ1-2	-	CASSFGGSYGYTF	TGTGCCAGCAGCTTCGGCGGGAGTTATGGCTACACCTTC
few	TRBV5-4	TRBJ1-6	-	CASSLPLSPLHF	TGTGCCAGCAGCCTCCCACTATCACCCCTCCACTTT
-	TRBV2	TRBJ1-6	-	CASSENRNSPLHF	TGTGCCAGCAGTGAAAACAGGAATTCACCCCTCCACTTT
-	TRBV5-1	TRBJ2-7	-	CASSLRYQNSYEQYF	TGCGCCAGCAGCTTGAGATATCAGAACTCCTACGAGCAGTACTTC
-	TRBV5-1	TRBJ2-2	TRBD2	CASSLEGLAGFGELFF	TGCGCCAGCAGCTTGGAGGGACTAGCGGGATTCGGGGAGCTGTTTTTT
few	TRBV27	TRBJ1-2	TRBD1	CASSLSRGQGPLKYGYTF	TGTGCCAGCAGTTTATCTAGGGGACAGGGGCCCCTAAAGTATGGCTACACCTTC
-	TRBV2	TRBJ2-1	TRBD2	CASSTLGGLYEQFF	TGTGCCAGCAGCACTCTCGGGGGGTTGTATGAGCAGTTCTTC
-	TRBV20-1	TRBJ2-1	TRBD1	CSATGTGWQFF	TGCAGTGCTACGGGGACAGGGTGGCAGTTCTTC
few	TRBV7-6	TRBJ1-2	-	CASSLAQGLSNYGYTF	TGTGCCAGCAGCTTAGCACAAGGACTTTCTAACTATGGCTACACCTTC
once	TRBV11-2	TRBJ2-5	-	CASSLGRGAEETQYF	TGTGCCAGCAGCTTGGGTCGGGGGGCGGAGGAGACCCAGTACTTC
-	TRBV6-1	TRBJ2-5	-	CASSEGPAGETQYF	TGTGCCAGCAGTGAAGGGCCCGCCGGGGAGACCCAGTACTTC
-	TRBV5-5	TRBJ2-3	-	CASSPFTMAPDTQYF	TGTGCCAGCAGCCCCTTTACTATGGCGCCAGATACGCAGTATTTT
few	TRBV9	TRBJ2-1	TRBD2	CASSAGTSGSSYNEQFF	TGTGCCAGCAGCGCCGGGACTAGCGGGAGCTCCTACAATGAGCAGTTCTTC
few	TRBV5-5	TRBJ2-7	TRBD2	CASSRKPTTGTSGPYEQYF	TGTGCCAGCAGCCGCAAACCAACCACCGGGACTAGTGGACCCTACGAGCAGTACTTC
few	TRBV7-3	TRBJ2-3	-	CASSPIGGSTDTQYF	TGTGCCAGCAGCCCCATCGGAGGTAGCACAGATACGCAGTATTTT
-	TRBV19	TRBJ2-7	-	CASSIHGYEQYF	TGTGCCAGTAGTATACACGGTTACGAGCAGTACTTC
-	TRBV30	TRBJ2-3	TRBD2	CAWATSGTNTQYF	TGTGCCTGGGCGACTAGCGGGACAAATACGCAGTATTTT
-	TRBV6-1	TRBJ1-1	TRBD1	CASSELPTGLNTEAFF	TGTGCCAGCAGTGAACTCCCGACAGGGCTGAACACTGAAGCTTTCTTT
few	TRBV12-5	TRBJ2-5	-	CASALQETQYF	TGTGCTAGTGCCTTACAAGAGACCCAGTACTTC
-	TRBV2	TRBJ2-4	-	CASSADRGAKNIQYF	TGTGCCAGCAGCGCTGATAGGGGAGCCAAAAACATTCAGTACTTC